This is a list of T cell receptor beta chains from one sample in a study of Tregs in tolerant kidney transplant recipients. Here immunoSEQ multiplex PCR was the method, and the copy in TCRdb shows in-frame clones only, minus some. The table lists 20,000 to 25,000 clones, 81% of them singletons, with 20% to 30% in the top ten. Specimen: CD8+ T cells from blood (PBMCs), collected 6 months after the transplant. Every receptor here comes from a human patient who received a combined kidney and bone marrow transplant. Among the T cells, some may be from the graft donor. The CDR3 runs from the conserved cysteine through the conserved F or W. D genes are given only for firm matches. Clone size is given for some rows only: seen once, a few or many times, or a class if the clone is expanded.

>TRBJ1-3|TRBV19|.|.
TGTGCCAGTACCATGGACAGCTACGCCACCCTCCACTCTGGAAACACCATATATTTT
CASTMDSYATLHSGNTIYF
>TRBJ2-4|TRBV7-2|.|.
TGTGCCAGCAGCTTAGAGGGCAGGGGTGCTCAGTACTTC
CASSLEGRGAQYF
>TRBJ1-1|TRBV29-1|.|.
TGCAGCGTCAGGGTGGCGGACACTGAAGCTTTCTTT
CSVRVADTEAFF
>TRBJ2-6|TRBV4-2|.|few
TGTGCCAGCAGCCAAGGTGAGATCTCTGGGGCCAACGTCCTGACTTTC
CASSQGEISGANVLTF
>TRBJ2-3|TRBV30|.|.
TGTGCCTGGACCCGGACGGGGTTGGGGGATACGCAGTATTTT
CAWTRTGLGDTQYF
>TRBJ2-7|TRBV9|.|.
TGTGCCAGCAGCGTAGGGAACAGGGCCGAGCAGTACTTC
CASSVGNRAEQYF
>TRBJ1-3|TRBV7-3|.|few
TGTGCCAGCAGCTATTCGGTGATTAGAGGAAACACCATATATTTT
CASSYSVIRGNTIYF
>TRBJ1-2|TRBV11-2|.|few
TGTGCCAGCAGCCTCGTCGGGGGATTATATGGCTACACCTTC
CASSLVGGLYGYTF
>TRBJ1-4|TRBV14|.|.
TGTGCCAGCAGCCGAACGGGGGTGGCTAATGAAAAACTGTTTTTT
CASSRTGVANEKLFF
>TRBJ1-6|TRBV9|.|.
TGTGCCAGCAGCGTAGAGGGAGACTCCTATAATTCACCCCTCCACTTT
CASSVEGDSYNSPLHF
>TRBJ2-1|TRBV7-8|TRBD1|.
TGTGCCAGCAGCTTAGGAACAGGGGCGCGTGAGCAGTTCTTC
CASSLGTGAREQFF
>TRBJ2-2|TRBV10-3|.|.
TGTGCCATCATGGACTCGAACACCGGGGAGCTGTTTTTT
CAIMDSNTGELFF
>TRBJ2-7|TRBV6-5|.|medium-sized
TGTGCCAGCAGGGGACACCCAGACTCCTACGAGCAGTACTTC
CASRGHPDSYEQYF
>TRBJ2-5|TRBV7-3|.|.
TGTGCCAGCAGCTTGGGTATGGGAGGGACCCAGTACTTC
CASSLGMGGTQYF
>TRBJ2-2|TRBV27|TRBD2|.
TGTGCCAGCAGTTTGTCGGGAGTAGCGGGAGATGTTAGCGGGGAGCTGTTTTTT
CASSLSGVAGDVSGELFF
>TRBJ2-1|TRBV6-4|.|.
TGTGCCAGCAGTGACTCGAGTGCCAACGGCTACAATGAGCAGTTCTTC
CASSDSSANGYNEQFF
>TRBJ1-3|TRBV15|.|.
TGTGCCACCAGCAGAGATCGGTGGGGGGTCGATGGAAACACCATATATTTT
CATSRDRWGVDGNTIYF
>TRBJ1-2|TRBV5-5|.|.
TGTGCCAGCAGCTCAATAGAGAGCGGCTACACCTTC
CASSSIESGYTF
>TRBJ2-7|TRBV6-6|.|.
TGTGCCAGCAGTTACTCGGAGGGGGGGCCCCTCTACGAGCAGTACTTC
CASSYSEGGPLYEQYF
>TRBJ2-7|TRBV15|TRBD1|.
TGTGCCACCAGCACTTGGACAGGGGGCGAGCAGTACTTC
CATSTWTGGEQYF
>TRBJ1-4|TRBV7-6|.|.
TGTGCCAGCAGCTCATTGGGTCTAGGGGGTGAAAAACTGTTTTTT
CASSSLGLGGEKLFF
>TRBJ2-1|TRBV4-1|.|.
TGCGCCAGCAGCGCATTAGGAGGGAATGAGCAGTTCTTC
CASSALGGNEQFF
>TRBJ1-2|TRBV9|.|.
TGTGCCAGCAGTTCGGCGGGGACGTATGGCTACACCTTC
CASSSAGTYGYTF
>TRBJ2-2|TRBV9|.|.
TGTGCCAGCAGCTCGAAGCACAGGGCAGTAGACACCGGGGAGCTGTTTTTT
CASSSKHRAVDTGELFF
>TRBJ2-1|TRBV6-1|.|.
TGTGCCAGCAGTGAAGCGGGAGCGGGCCTTGACAATGAGCAGTTCTTC
CASSEAGAGLDNEQFF
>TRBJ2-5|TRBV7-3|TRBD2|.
TGTGCCAGCAGCTTAACAGCCGGGGGGGAGACCCAGTACTTC
CASSLTAGGETQYF
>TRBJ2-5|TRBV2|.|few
TGTGCCAGCCAGCAGTTGGGCGGGGGCGCGGCTCACGAGACCCAGTACTTC
CASQQLGGGAAHETQYF
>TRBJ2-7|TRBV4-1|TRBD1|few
TGCGCCAGCAGCCTCCGGGACAGCTACGAGCAGTACTTC
CASSLRDSYEQYF
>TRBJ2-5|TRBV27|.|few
TGTGCCAGCAGTTTCGGGAGGGGGCATATCGAAGAGACCCAGTACTTC
CASSFGRGHIEETQYF
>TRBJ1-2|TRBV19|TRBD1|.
TGTGCCAGTAGTGTGGGACAGATTAACTATGGCTACACCTTC
CASSVGQINYGYTF
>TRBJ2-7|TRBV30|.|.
TGTGCCTGGAGTGTAAGTGGGAGCGAGCAGTACTTC
CAWSVSGSEQYF
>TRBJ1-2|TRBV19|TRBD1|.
TGTGCCAGTTCGACAGGGCTTGGCTACACCTTC
CASSTGLGYTF
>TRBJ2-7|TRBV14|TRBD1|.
TGTGCCAGCAGCCAGGGACAGGACGAATACGAGCAGTACTTC
CASSQGQDEYEQYF
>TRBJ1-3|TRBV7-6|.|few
TGTGCCAGCAGCTCGCACGTTCGGGGAACTGGAAACACCATATATTTT
CASSSHVRGTGNTIYF
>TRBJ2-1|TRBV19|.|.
TGTGCCAGTAGTCCCTTGGACGGGAGCTCCTACAATGAGCAGTTCTTC
CASSPLDGSSYNEQFF
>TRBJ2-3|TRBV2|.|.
TGTGCCAGCTTAGGGAGAGATACGCAGTATTTT
CASLGRDTQYF
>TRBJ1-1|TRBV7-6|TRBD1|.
TGTGCCAGCAGCTTAGGTACAGGGGGCCTGAACACTGAAGCTTTCTTT
CASSLGTGGLNTEAFF
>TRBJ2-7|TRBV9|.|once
TGTGCCAGCAGCGCCGGGACATCTATCTACGAGCAGTACTTC
CASSAGTSIYEQYF
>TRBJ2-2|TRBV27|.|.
TGTGCCAGCAGTTTTTTCTCCACCGGGGAGCTGTTTTTT
CASSFFSTGELFF
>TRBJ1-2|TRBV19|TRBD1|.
TGTGCCAGTAGTATCGGGACAGGGGACAACTATGGCTACACCTTC
CASSIGTGDNYGYTF
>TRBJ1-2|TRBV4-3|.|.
TGCGCCAGCAGCCTAGAAAGCAGGGTCCATGGCTACACCTTC
CASSLESRVHGYTF
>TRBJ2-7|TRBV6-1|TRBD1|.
TGTGCCAGCAGCGAGGGACAGGCCTACGAGCAGTACTTC
CASSEGQAYEQYF
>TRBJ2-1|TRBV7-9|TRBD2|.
TGTGCCAGCAGCGAGACTAGCGGGCCGAAGAATGAGCAGTTCTTC
CASSETSGPKNEQFF
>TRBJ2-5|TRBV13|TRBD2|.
TGTGCCAGCAGCCTAGGACTAGCGGGGGGGAAAGAGACCCAGTACTTC
CASSLGLAGGKETQYF
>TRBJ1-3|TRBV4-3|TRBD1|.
TGCGCCAGCAGCCCTGCAGGGGGCCGAGGAAACACCATATATTTT
CASSPAGGRGNTIYF
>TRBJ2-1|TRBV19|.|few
TGTGCCAGTAGTATTTACGGGTCAGGAGGCGATGAGCAGTTCTTC
CASSIYGSGGDEQFF
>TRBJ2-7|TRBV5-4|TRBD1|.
TGTGCCAGCAGCTTAGAGGGGACAGGGAAGACTTATTACGAGCAGTACTTC
CASSLEGTGKTYYEQYF
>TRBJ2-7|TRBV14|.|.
TGTGCCAGCGCAATCACAGGCCTCATCTACGAGCAGTACTTC
CASAITGLIYEQYF
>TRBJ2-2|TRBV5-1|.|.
TGCGCCAGCAGCTTCAGGGATTCGAACACCGGGGAGCTGTTTTTT
CASSFRDSNTGELFF
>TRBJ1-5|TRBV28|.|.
TGTGCCAGCAGTAAGGGGCCTAGCAATCAGCCCCAGCATTTT
CASSKGPSNQPQHF
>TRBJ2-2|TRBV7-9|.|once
TGTGCCAGCAGCCCGGGGGAGAACACCGGGGAGCTGTTTTTT
CASSPGENTGELFF
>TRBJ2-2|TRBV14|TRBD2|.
TGTGCCAGCAGCCGACGACTAGCGGGGGGCGGCGGGGAGCTGTTTTTT
CASSRRLAGGGGELFF
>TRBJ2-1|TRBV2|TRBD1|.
TGTGCCGGCCTAACAGGGGCGAATGAGCAGTTCTTC
CAGLTGANEQFF
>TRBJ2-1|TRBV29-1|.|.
TGCAGCGTTGATTTGGGGGCTCTCTACAATGAGCAGTTCTTC
CSVDLGALYNEQFF
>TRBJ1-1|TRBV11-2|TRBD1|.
TGTGCCAGCAGCACTTACAGGGGTGGACGCACTGAAGCTTTCTTT
CASSTYRGGRTEAFF